This TCR beta chain derives from a study of cytomegalovirus exposure and HLA in healthy donors. Turning to the study itself: The study placed approximately 78% of its 398 genotyped donors in the Caucasian-associated ancestry cluster. The study's findings and limits: Later on, a genetic analysis was performed. It linked a missense variant in DCLRE1C with V- and J-gene trimming of TCR beta. There was a cluster of highly shared sequence variants that was likely a sequencing artifact. Most TCR sequences were uncommon, yet certain public TCRs appeared in many donors.

On this clone itself: Its antigen is currently unknown.

Primers for the PCR totalled 60 Vbeta and 13 Jbeta. Using immunoSEQ multiplex PCR, the repertoire was profiled, and TCRdb retains in-frame clones only, with some absent. The table has about 76,000 clones, 65% to 80% seen once; the top ten hold 2.5%. The sample taken for sequencing was PBMCs. This clonotype was sampled from a man aged 25-40 years in good health and CMV-seronegative.

CDR3 in amino acids: CASSVAQGRSGEQYF. CDR3 DNA sequence: TGTGCCAGCAGCGTAGCCCAGGGACGGAGCGGGGAGCAGTACTTC. The chain uses TRBV9 and TRBJ2-7; maybe TRBD2 (6 bases). Germline V gene sequence: CDR1 SGDLS, CDR2 YYNGEE. V dropped 0 bases and J dropped 7 bases, with 17 bases sitting between them. The CDR3 contains 15 residues.